Presented here are 29 T cell receptor beta chains from one specimen sequenced in a study of graft-versus-host responses after intestinal transplantation. Their antigens are not known. The assay was immunoSEQ multiplex PCR, and TCRdb's table has in-frame clones only and misses some. Of 70,000 to 95,000 clones listed, under 90% are singletons. The sample was unstimulated CD4+ T cells sorted from spleen or lymph node cells, taken before intestinal transplant. The source is a human donor who received an intestinal transplant.

The V call is TRBV7-2, the J call TRBJ2-7, with 7 bases that match TRBD1. Germline V CDR1 and CDR2: SGHTA, FQGNSA. The V and J ends lost 3 bases and 5 bases, in that order; junction bases with no gene match: 4. This CDR3 is built from 13 residues. The CDR3 protein is CASSFYRGDEQYF. As DNA, the CDR3 is TGTGCCAGCAGCTTTTACAGGGGCGACGAGCAGTACTTC.

The chain joins TRBV18 to TRBJ2-2; unclear D gene. V was cut by 0 bases and J by 1 base, with 6 bases left in between. The CDR3 length is 15 residues. Germline V gene sequence: CDR1 KGHSH, CDR2 LQKENI. CDR3 DNA: TGTGCCAGCTCACCACCCGACAAGAACACCGGGGAGCTGTTTTTT. It translates to CASSPPDKNTGELFF.

The chain combines TRBV7-6 with TRBJ2-5; the D gene is possibly TRBD2 (5 bases). This CDR3 comprises 13 residues. The V and J ends lost 5 bases and 5 bases respectively, with 12 bases between them. CDR1 and CDR2 (germline): SGHVS, FNYEAQ. Here the CDR3 reads CASSLGLRETQYF. The DNA for the CDR3 is TGTGCCAGCAGCCTCGGACTGCGGGAGACCCAGTACTTC.

The chain joins TRBV18 to TRBJ1-6; TRBD1 matches 7 bases. Germline CDR1 and CDR2: KGHSH and LQKENI. CDR3 length equals 15 residues. V lost 2 bases, J lost 9 bases, and 7 bases stayed unmatched. The CDR3 nucleotides read TGTGCCAGCTCACCAACTACAGGGGACCTTTCACCCCTCCACTTT. It codes for CASSPTTGDLSPLHF.

The chain combines TRBV28 with TRBJ1-5; no clear D gene. V was pared by 3 bases and J by 7 bases, with 13 bases between. CDR3 length: 14 amino acids. Germline CDR1 reads MDHEN; CDR2 reads SYDVKM. The CDR3: CASSLGFPGQPQHF. CDR3 sequence (DNA): TGTGCCAGCAGTTTGGGCTTCCCAGGACAGCCCCAGCATTTT.

The chain recombines TRBV6-5 with TRBJ2-4, with no clear D. The V end was cut by 0 bases, the J end by 0 bases, with 9 bases between. CDR1 and CDR2 (germline): MNHEY, SVGAGI. The CDR3 covers 16 residues. The CDR3 loop is CASSYSSTIAKNIQYF. CDR3 DNA sequence: TGTGCCAGCAGTTACTCGAGCACGATAGCCAAAAACATTCAGTACTTC.

V and J are TRBV5-4 and TRBJ1-6, with TRBD1 as a possible D gene (5 bases). This CDR3 has 15 amino acids. The ends were cut back, 0 bases at V and 11 bases at J, with 15 bases in the middle. Looked up from germline, CDR1 is SGHNT and CDR2 is YYREEE (reference sequence). In nucleotides, the CDR3 is TGTGCCAGCAGCTTGGCGGGAGGGGCTGGGACACCCCTCCACTTT. It yields the protein CASSLAGGAGTPLHF.

The CDR3 spells CSGPYPGRTEAFF. The CDR3 DNA follows: TGCAGCGGCCCCTACCCAGGGCGAACTGAAGCTTTCTTT. The chain combines TRBV29-1 with TRBJ1-1; TRBD1 is a possible D gene (5 bases). Germline V CDR1 and CDR2: SQVTM, ANQGSEA. The CDR3 covers 13 residues. V was cut by 7 bases and J by 5 bases, with 17 bases left in between. Drawing the rest from reference TRBV29-1 and TRBJ1-1, the complete variable domain is SAVISQKPSRDICQRGTSLTIQCQVDSQVTMMFWYRQQPGQSLTLIATANQGSEATYESGFVIDKFPISRPNLTFSTLTVSNMSPEDSSIYLCSGPYPGRTEAFFGQGTRLTVV.

The chain links TRBV18 to TRBJ2-5, with D possibly TRBD1 on 5 matching bases. With 3 bases removed from V and 3 bases from J, the gap between germline ends came to 8 bases. This CDR3 has 13 residues. CDR1 is KGHSH, CDR2 LQKENI, per germline. The CDR3 sequence is CASSPGREETQYF. DNA of the CDR3: TGTGCCAGCTCACCGGGCAGGGAAGAGACCCAGTACTTC.

This chain uses TRBV7-2 with TRBJ2-5; D unresolved. The germline CDR1 and CDR2 sequences are SGHTA and FQGNSA. Trimming cost V 4 bases and J 5 bases, with 14 bases left between them. The CDR3 has 14 residues. CDR3 coding DNA: TGTGCCAGCAGCTCCAACCCTGGCGGCGAGACCCAGTACTTC. It translates to CASSSNPGGETQYF.

This clone was counted once. V gene TRBV29-1 combines with J gene TRBJ2-5; 11 nucleotides match TRBD2. This CDR3 has 13 amino acids. The ends lost 7 bases at V and 1 base at J; junction bases unmatched: 2. Germline values: CDR1 SQVTM, CDR2 ANQGSEA. The DNA of the CDR3 is TGCAGCGCGACTAGCGGGGCCCAAGAGACCCAGTACTTC. Encoded protein: CSATSGAQETQYF.

This chain joins TRBV6-5 and TRBJ1-2; D is possibly TRBD1 (5 bases). The CDR3 has 13 residues. Germline lookup yields CDR1 MNHEY and CDR2 SVGAGI. Trimming removed 2 bases from V and 6 bases from J, with 10 bases in between. The CDR3 loop reads CASSYRGIDGYTF. The CDR3, as DNA: TGTGCCAGCAGTTACAGGGGTATCGATGGCTACACCTTC.

This chain uses TRBV11-2 with TRBJ2-7; tentative D call: TRBD2 (5 bases). Germline values: CDR1 SGHAT, CDR2 FQNNGV. This CDR3 region has 16 residues. V was clipped by 2 bases and J by 0 bases, with 14 bases between them. The CDR3 DNA follows: TGTGCCAGCAGCTTACGAGGGCTAGCTTCCTCCTACGAGCAGTACTTC. It encodes CASSLRGLASSYEQYF.

The rearrangement joins TRBV5-1 to TRBJ2-5, with D possibly being TRBD2 (5 bases). The germline V and J ends were trimmed by 0 bases and 5 bases, with 14 bases remaining between them. Germline lookup yields CDR1 SGHRS and CDR2 YFSETQ. CDR3 length: 15 residues. The CDR3 nucleotides are TGCGCCAGCAGCTTGGAGGGCCTAGCACGGGAGACCCAGTACTTC. This encodes CASSLEGLARETQYF.

J is TRBJ2-7 and V is TRBV13; D might be TRBD1 (6 bases). Germline V gene sequence: CDR1 PRHDT, CDR2 FYEKMQ (reference sequence). Trimming pared 5 bases from V and 2 bases from J, leaving 13 bases between. CDR3 length: 14 residues. CDR3 bases: TGTGCCAGCAGCCACTATTCAGGGGCCTACGAGCAGTACTTC. Translated: CASSHYSGAYEQYF.

This chain uses TRBV25-1 with TRBJ2-7, with TRBD1 matching 9 bases. Germline CDR1 and CDR2: MGHDK and SYGVNS. CDR3 length: 15 residues. Trimming took 2 bases from V and 2 from J; bases not matched to a gene: 4. The CDR3 bases are TGTGCCAGCAGTGAAGGGGACAGGGTGGCCTACGAGCAGTACTTC. Protein product: CASSEGDRVAYEQYF.

The CDR3 sequence: CASSGTGGGQPQHF. CDR3 sequence (DNA): TGTGCCAGCAGCGGGACAGGGGGCGGTCAGCCCCAGCATTTT. V usage is TRBV6-5 and J usage is TRBJ1-5; 12 bases map to TRBD1. Germline assignment: CDR1 MNHEY and CDR2 SVGAGI. V lost 6 bases, J lost 6 bases, and 3 bases stayed unmatched. CDR3 size: 14 residues.

The chain employs TRBV5-1 and TRBJ2-1, with a weak D call TRBD2 (5 bases). V was trimmed by 0 bases and J by 0 bases, leaving 7 bases between them. This CDR3 is 15 amino acids long. Germline CDR1 SGHRS, CDR2 YFSETQ. The CDR3 reads CASSLAAGSYNEQFF. CDR3 DNA: TGCGCCAGCAGCTTGGCTGCGGGCTCCTACAATGAGCAGTTCTTC.

CDR3: CASSPRQVVLHEQYF. The CDR3 region has the DNA TGTGCCAGCAGCCCCCGGCAGGTGGTCCTCCACGAGCAGTACTTC. The chain joins TRBV7-2 to TRBJ2-7, with D unresolved. CDR1 is SGHTA, CDR2 FQGNSA, per germline. This CDR3 region has 15 residues. V was cut by 5 bases and J by 5 bases, with 19 bases left in between.

The CDR3 sequence: CASTPQTGGGYEQYF. CDR3 bases: TGCGCCAGCACTCCTCAAACAGGGGGTGGATACGAGCAGTACTTC. The chain has TRBV5-1 and TRBJ2-5; 8 bases match TRBD1. The assigned J gene may be wrong: the sequence end matches TRBJ2-7 better. Germline lookup yields CDR1 SGHRS and CDR2 YFSETQ. This CDR3 is 15 amino acids long.

V usage is TRBV6-5 and J usage is TRBJ2-5; 7 nucleotides match TRBD1. V was clipped by 6 bases and J by 5 bases; unmatched bases: 3. CDR1 and CDR2 (germline): MNHEY, SVGAGI. There are 12 residues in the CDR3. CDR3 coding DNA: TGTGCCAGCAGCAGGGGGTCGGAGACCCAGTACTTC. It translates to CASSRGSETQYF.

This sequence joins TRBV19 and TRBJ2-5; D gene uncertain. Between the trimmed V and J ends, which lost 6 bases and 4 bases, there was a span of 9 bases. CDR1 is LNHDA and CDR2 is SQIVND in the germline V gene (reference sequence). The CDR3 has 12 residues. The CDR3 loop is CASRADSETQYF. The CDR3 nucleotides are TGTGCCAGTAGGGCCGACTCAGAGACCCAGTACTTC.

The chain uses TRBV7-2 and TRBJ2-6, with D possibly being TRBD1 (6 bases). The CDR3 has 17 amino acids. Germline lookup yields CDR1 SGHTA and CDR2 FQGNSA. V was shortened by 0 bases and J by 2 bases, with 11 bases between the two germline ends. The CDR3: CASSLAAGVPGANVLTF. In nucleotides, the CDR3 is TGTGCCAGCAGCTTAGCGGCAGGGGTTCCTGGGGCCAACGTCCTGACTTTC.

The chain joins TRBV5-7 to TRBJ2-5; D perhaps matches TRBD1 (7 bases). TRBV5-7 is an ORF, and what it does is uncertain. This CDR3 comprises 16 residues. Between the trimmed V and J ends, which lost 4 bases and 5 bases, there was a span of 21 bases. The CDR3 region has the DNA TGTGCCAGCAGCCGGGGGTGGCGGACAGGCAAGGAGACCCAGTACTTC. The encoded protein is CASSRGWRTGKETQYF.

The DNA for the CDR3 is TGCGCCAGCAGCCAAGCCATGGGAGGGGCCTATGGCTACACCTTC. This encodes CASSQAMGGAYGYTF. The chain uses TRBV4-1 and TRBJ1-2; TRBD1 might be the D (5 bases). Germline V gene lookup returns CDR1 MGHRA and CDR2 YSYEKL. The CDR3 has 15 residues. V lost 1 base to trimming and J lost 4 bases, with 13 bases between them.

The genes are TRBV6-1 and TRBJ1-6; D is uncertain. The germline CDR1 and CDR2 sequences are MNHNS and SASEGT. The CDR3 loop spans 15 amino acids. Trimming shortened V by 5 bases and J by 0 bases, and 8 bases separated the two germline ends. CDR3 sequence reads: CASSTASSYNSPLHF. The CDR3 nucleotides are TGTGCCAGCAGTACAGCCAGCTCCTATAATTCACCCCTCCACTTT.

The CDR3 coding sequence is TGCGCCAGCAGCTTCGACAGATCACCCCTCCACTTT. The encoded protein is CASSFDRSPLHF. The chain has TRBV5-1 and TRBJ1-6; D may be TRBD1 (5 bases). This CDR3 is 12 amino acids long. Trimming removed 2 bases from V and 10 bases from J, with 7 bases in between. The germline CDR1 and CDR2 sequences are SGHRS and YFSETQ.

This chain uses TRBV10-3 with TRBJ2-2; TRBD1 agrees at 7 bases. Looked up from germline, CDR1 is ENHRY and CDR2 is SYGVKD. This CDR3 comprises 20 residues. V was clipped by 0 bases and J by 0 bases; unmatched bases: 13. The CDR3 here is CAISESSYHTGTANTGELFF. In nucleotides, the CDR3 is TGTGCCATCAGTGAGTCTAGCTACCATACCGGGACAGCGAACACCGGGGAGCTGTTTTTT.

This clone was seen a single time. The chain carries TRBV11-2 and TRBJ1-6, with 8 bases lining up with TRBD1. The length of the CDR3 is 16 residues. V trimming: 5 bases; J trimming: 10 bases; junction bases outside the gene matches: 13. Looked up from germline, CDR1 is SGHAT and CDR2 is FQNNGV. The CDR3 region has the DNA TGTGCCAGCAGCCCCAACCCCGGACAGGGAGCCTCACCCCTCCACTTT. It is translated as CASSPNPGQGASPLHF.